The T cell receptor beta chain described here comes from a study of blood T cell repertoires in COVID-19. Study at large: The analysed material was cDNA or gDNA that came from T cells, B-cell-depleted T cells, or PBMCs.

Produced via immunoSEQ multiplex PCR; TCRdb's table is partial and in-frame only. This table has over 200,000 clones, about four fifths appearing once. The sequenced sample consisted of PBMCs or T cells enriched from blood (not recorded which). The receptor's source is a woman in her 50s with acute COVID-19.

CDR3 protein: CASSPTRDDTGELFF. For the CDR3, the DNA is TGTGCCAGCAGCCCTACCCGGGATGACACCGGGGAGCTGTTTTTT. The rearrangement joins TRBV7-3 to TRBJ2-2, with D perhaps matching TRBD2 (5 bases). The germline V gene encodes CDR1 SGHTA and CDR2 FQGTGA. Trimming took 5 bases from V and 3 from J, leaving 13 bases between them. The CDR3 is 15 amino acids.